This is a list of T cell receptor beta chains from one sample in a study of human T cells and chemical hapten exposure. TCRdb processed the RACE reads anew with MiXCR; each CDR3 protein has one entry. The sample gives 75,000 to 80,000 distinct CDR3 sequences, 7% to 9.5% of which show up once; less than 2% is in the top ten. The sequenced sample was whole blood. All receptors come from a female donor in good health. Some clones in this sample may be carry-over from other donors' samples. CDR3s include the opening cysteine and the closing phenylalanine or tryptophan. A D gene is named only where the DNA matches it firmly. Clone size appears in some rows only: once, few, many, or a class for an expanded clone.

V	J	D	size	CDR3	DNA
TRBV20-1	TRBJ2-5	.	.	CSAVLANQETQYF	TGCAGTGCAGTCCTAGCTAACCAAGAGACCCAGTACTTC
TRBV20-1	TRBJ1-5	.	few	CSAWDPLEGNQPQHF	TGCAGTGCGTGGGACCCTTTGGAAGGCAATCAGCCCCAGCATTTT
TRBV3-1	TRBJ2-3	TRBD2	many	CASSQGTSVGTQYF	TGTGCCAGCAGCCAAGGGACTAGCGTTGGTACGCAGTATTTT
TRBV20-1	TRBJ1-2	.	few	CSARDSSTGLIGGYTF	TGCAGTGCTAGAGATTCCTCGACAGGATTAATCGGTGGCTACACCTTC
TRBV2	TRBJ2-4	TRBD1	few	CASRQGFDIQYF	TGTGCCAGTCGACAGGGGTTTGACATTCAGTACTTC
TRBV10-3	TRBJ2-5	TRBD1	few	CAISEVTGEETQYF	TGTGCCATCAGTGAGGTGACAGGGGAAGAGACCCAGTACTTC
TRBV2	TRBJ1-1	.	.	CASVLDSPGPGNFF	TGTGCCAGCGTACTGGACAGCCCCGGCCCAGGAAACTTCTTT
TRBV29-1	TRBJ1-1	.	.	CSIQEGLGTEAFF	TGCAGCATTCAGGAGGGGCTGGGGACTGAAGCTTTCTTT
TRBV4-2	TRBJ1-1	TRBD1	medium-sized	CASSQASGGADEAFF	TGTGCCAGCAGCCAAGCGTCAGGGGGCGCGGATGAAGCTTTCTTT
TRBV4-3	TRBJ2-3	TRBD1	many	CASSQGSRDRGDTQYF	TGCGCCAGCAGCCAAGGGTCCCGGGACAGGGGGGATACGCAGTATTTT
TRBV4-2	TRBJ2-7	TRBD2	many	CASSQEVMSSGTYEQYF	TGTGCCAGCAGCCAAGAGGTAATGTCTAGCGGAACCTACGAGCAGTACTTC
TRBV2	TRBJ1-6	TRBD1	few	CASRGQVASRSPLHF	TGTGCCAGCAGGGGACAGGTCGCCAGCCGTTCACCCCTCCACTTT
TRBV3-1	TRBJ2-6	.	.	CASSQAGSGANVLTF	TGTGCCAGCAGCCAAGCCGGCTCTGGGGCCAACGTCCTGACTTTC
TRBV12-3/TRBV12-4	TRBJ1-5	.	few	CASSFLTRNQPQHF	TGTGCCAGCAGTTTTCTGACCCGCAATCAGCCCCAGCATTTT
TRBV6-2/TRBV6-3	TRBJ2-2	TRBD2	.	CASRSSGRNTGELFF	TGTGCCAGCAGATCTAGCGGGAGGAACACCGGGGAGCTGTTTTTT
TRBV9	TRBJ2-5	TRBD2	.	CASSVDGSGGGAQYF	TGTGCCAGCAGCGTAGATGGTAGCGGGGGCGGGGCCCAGTACTTC
TRBV7-9	TRBJ1-5	.	few	CASSLDHNQPQHF	TGTGCCAGCAGCTTGGACCACAATCAGCCCCAGCATTTT
TRBV4-1	TRBJ1-2	.	many	CASSQDGQITPGGYTF	TGCGCCAGCAGCCAAGATGGACAGATTACACCGGGGGGCTACACCTTC
TRBV20-1	TRBJ2-7	.	.	CSARPNPPGRITYEQYF	TGCAGTGCTAGGCCTAATCCTCCGGGACGGATTACCTACGAGCAGTACTTC
TRBV7-9	TRBJ1-1	.	many	CASSPVGGATEAFF	TGTGCCAGCAGCCCAGTTGGGGGCGCGACTGAAGCTTTCTTT
TRBV6-5	TRBJ1-3	TRBD1	many	CASSYRGPGNTIYF	TGTGCCAGCAGTTACAGGGGGCCTGGAAACACCATATATTTT
TRBV12-5	TRBJ1-2	.	few	CASGCGEGYGYTF	TGTGCTAGTGGCTGTGGGGAGGGCTATGGCTACACCTTC
TRBV7-3	TRBJ2-1	.	many	CASSLPVYNEQFF	TGTGCCAGCAGCTTGCCCGTATACAATGAGCAGTTCTTC
TRBV7-9	TRBJ2-7	.	few	CASSSKAGEQYF	TGTGCCAGCAGCTCAAAAGCTGGCGAGCAGTACTTC
TRBV10-3	TRBJ1-5	.	.	CAMGPSLEQPQHF	TGTGCCATGGGACCAAGTTTGGAGCAGCCCCAGCATTTT
TRBV11-2	TRBJ2-3	.	.	CASSLAGVLATQYF	TGTGCCAGCAGCTTAGCAGGAGTGTTAGCTACGCAGTATTTT
TRBV15	TRBJ1-5	TRBD1	many	CATSRGQGGRPQHF	TGTGCCACCAGCAGGGGACAGGGGGGACGGCCCCAGCATTTT
TRBV20-1	TRBJ1-2	.	many	CSARYGGTTYGYTF	TGCAGTGCTAGATACGGGGGAACTACCTATGGCTACACCTTC
TRBV7-7	TRBJ2-7	.	.	CASSVGGSYEQYF	TGTGCTAGCAGCGTGGGGGGCAGCTACGAGCAGTACTTC
TRBV4-2	TRBJ1-2	.	few	CASSQDRGGGYGYTF	TGTGCCAGCAGCCAAGATCGGGGAGGGGGATATGGCTACACCTTC
TRBV6-5	TRBJ1-1	.	few	CASRAGWNTEAFF	TGTGCCAGCAGGGCAGGGTGGAACACTGAAGCTTTCTTT
TRBV12-3/TRBV12-4	TRBJ1-2	.	.	CASSFSRAAGYTF	TGTGCCAGCAGTTTTTCTCGAGCGGCGGGCTACACCTTC
TRBV10-3	TRBJ2-7	TRBD1	many	CAIGTGTSYEQYF	TGTGCCATCGGGACAGGGACGTCCTACGAGCAGTACTTC
TRBV7-2	TRBJ2-7	.	few	CASSLMALSYEQYF	TGTGCCAGCAGCCTTATGGCCCTCTCCTACGAGCAGTACTTC
TRBV5-1	TRBJ2-2	TRBD1	many	CASSLGQGNGELFF	TGCGCCAGCAGCCTGGGACAGGGCAACGGGGAGCTGTTTTTT
TRBV7-9	TRBJ1-5	.	few	CASSRSGESNQPQHF	TGTGCCAGCAGCCGGTCGGGAGAGAGCAATCAGCCCCAGCATTTT
TRBV20-1	TRBJ2-7	.	many	CSARAGDRAYYEQYF	TGCAGTGCTAGAGCGGGAGACAGGGCCTACTACGAGCAGTACTTC
TRBV3-1	TRBJ2-3	TRBD2	many	CASSLTFSGGLSADTQYF	TGTGCCAGCAGCCTGACGTTTAGCGGGGGGTTGTCTGCAGATACGCAGTATTTT
TRBV9	TRBJ1-2	.	few	CASSGSLGRLYGYTF	TGTGCCAGCAGCGGGTCTCTTGGACGGCTATATGGCTACACCTTC
TRBV6-5	TRBJ1-1	TRBD1	many	CASSLQGNLGTEAFF	TGTGCCAGCAGTTTACAGGGGAATTTGGGGACTGAAGCTTTCTTT